What follows are 23 T cell receptor beta chains derived from one specimen sequenced in a study of shared clonotypes between healthy human individuals (dated by TCRdb to 2020 to 2022). CD8 naive samples consisted of CD45RO-negative cells that were positively selected for CCR7, yielding a CD45RA+CCR7+ population without TemRA cells. Libraries came from the immunoSEQ multiplex PCR assay. Not all clones reach the TCRdb copy of this immuneACCESS table, which keeps in-frame sequences only. Checked studies attribute under half of the gap to unresolved V genes and leave the rest unexplained. Here the sample has about 2.1 million clones; 93% occur a single time. Around 1.7% of the sample comes from the top ten. Material for sequencing was naive CD8+ T cells from PBMCs. What this sample's cell subset or site label stands for: CD45RA+CCR7+. The receptors stem from a man younger than 35 in good health. Some clones in this sample may be carry-over from other donors' samples.

CDR3: CASSDSMGGEQFF. CDR3 coding DNA: TGTGCCAGCAGTGACTCGATGGGGGGTGAGCAGTTCTTC. The chain carries TRBV6-4 and TRBJ2-1; perhaps TRBD2 as D (6 bases). Trimming cost V 0 bases and J 9 bases, with 9 bases left between them. The CDR3 totals 13 residues. Germline-derived CDR1 and CDR2 are MRHNA and SNTAGT.

The genes are TRBV28 and TRBJ2-5; unclear D gene. CDR1 is MDHEN and CDR2 is SYDVKM in the germline V gene. Trimming stripped 7 bases from V and 2 bases from J, with 11 bases between. This CDR3 has 13 amino acids. The CDR3 DNA reads TGTGCCAGCAACCCCGGGTCTCAAGAGACCCAGTACTTC. Protein product: CASNPGSQETQYF.

The V gene is TRBV6-1, the J gene TRBJ1-5; 7 bases map to TRBD1. The CDR3 extends over 13 amino acids. From germline, CDR1 is MNHNS and CDR2 SASEGT. Germline trimming cut 2 bases from V and 7 bases from J; bases unmatched to any gene: 2. Here the CDR3 reads CASSEQGGQPQHF. The CDR3 DNA reads as TGTGCCAGCAGTGAACAGGGGGGACAGCCCCAGCATTTT.

This clone was counted once. J is TRBJ1-1 and V is TRBV5-8; D is unclear. This CDR3 has 13 amino acids. CDR1 and CDR2 from the germline V gene are SGHTS and YDEGEE. V was cut by 4 bases and J by 6 bases, with 13 bases left in between. CDR3 residues: CASSQVLAAEAFF. CDR3 bases: TGTGCCAGCAGCCAAGTCCTCGCGGCTGAAGCTTTCTTT. The whole variable domain, remainder taken from reference TRBV5-8 and TRBJ1-1, is EAGVTQSPTHLIKTRGQQATLRCSPISGHTSVYWYQQALGLGLQFLLWYDEGEERNRGNFPPRFSGRQFPNYSSELNVNALELEDSALYLCASSQVLAAEAFFGQGTRLTVV.

This chain links TRBV7-9 with TRBJ2-2, with D maybe TRBD1 (6 bases). The V end was cut by 5 bases, the J end by 1 base, with 11 bases between. Germline values: CDR1 SEHNR, CDR2 FQNEAQ (reference sequence). The CDR3 is 15 residues long. For the CDR3, the DNA is TGTGCCAGCAGCCCTCCGGACAGGAACACCGGGGAGCTGTTTTTT. Translating gives CASSPPDRNTGELFF.

This rearrangement joins TRBV27 to TRBJ2-2, with 9 bases identical to TRBD2. The CDR3 extends over 15 amino acids. Germline V gene sequence: CDR1 MNHEY, CDR2 SMNVEV (reference sequence). V shed 4 bases and J 5 bases; nucleotides not matched to a gene: 5. Here the CDR3 reads CASSSIAGVTGELFF. CDR3 bases: TGTGCCAGCAGTTCTATAGCGGGAGTAACCGGGGAGCTGTTTTTT.

The chain combines TRBV21-1 with TRBJ2-7; the tabulated D call, TRBD2, remains unverified against the DNA. TRBV21-1 is recorded as a pseudogene. This CDR3 contains 15 residues. The CDR3 nucleotides read TGTGCCAGCAGCAAAGCGCGGCGAAGCCCAAACGAGCAGTACTTC. Its translation is CASSKARRSPNEQYF.

This CDR3 is CASSLEGRDEQFF. The CDR3 DNA is TGTGCCAGCAGCTTAGAGGGACGGGATGAGCAGTTCTTC. This chain connects TRBV13 to TRBJ2-1, with D possibly being TRBD1 or TRBD2 (5 bases each). The ends were cut back, 1 base at V and 8 bases at J, with 9 bases in the middle. This CDR3 has 13 residues. Germline V CDR1 and CDR2: PRHDT, FYEKMQ (reference sequence).

The chain couples TRBV13 to TRBJ1-2; 9 bases line up with TRBD1. Germline trimming cut 3 bases from V and 5 bases from J; bases unmatched to any gene: 4. CDR1 is PRHDT and CDR2 is FYEKMQ in the germline V gene (reference sequence). The CDR3 extends over 14 amino acids. CDR3 DNA sequence: TGTGCCAGCAGCTTCGGGACAGGGAATTATGGCTACACCTTC. Translated, it gives CASSFGTGNYGYTF.

The J gene is TRBJ2-1, the V gene TRBV28; possible D gene TRBD1, 6 bases. This CDR3 spans 16 amino acids. Between the trimmed V and J ends, which lost 3 bases and 1 base, there was a span of 13 bases. Germline V gene sequence: CDR1 MDHEN, CDR2 SYDVKM. The CDR3 sequence: CASSFSRGRSYNEQFF. CDR3 in DNA: TGTGCCAGCAGTTTTAGCAGGGGCCGATCCTACAATGAGCAGTTCTTC.

The rearrangement joins TRBV7-8 to TRBJ1-2; tentatively, D is TRBD1 (5 bases). V was pared by 3 bases and J by 4 bases, with 9 bases between. CDR3 length: 13 amino acids. Germline loops: CDR1 SGHVS, CDR2 FQNEAQ. For the CDR3, the DNA is TGTGCCAGCAGCTTTACGGGACGCTATGGCTACACCTTC. This gives the protein CASSFTGRYGYTF.

The rearrangement links TRBV30 to TRBJ2-7; TRBD1 matches at 10 bases. Germline values: CDR1 GTSNPN, CDR2 SVGIG (reference sequence). The V gene end was trimmed by 5 bases and the J gene end by 4 bases; junction bases not matched to a gene: 11. The CDR3 loop spans 15 amino acids. The CDR3 reads CAWGTRDRGRYEQYF. CDR3 in DNA: TGTGCCTGGGGGACCCGGGACAGGGGAAGATACGAGCAGTACTTC.

This clone came up once. The CDR3 nucleotides are TGTGCCAGCAGCTCCAGGGTTTCCTCTTATAATTCACCCCTCCACTTT. Its protein is CASSSRVSSYNSPLHF. V usage is TRBV13 and J usage is TRBJ1-6, with D perhaps matching TRBD1 (5 bases). V was pared by 4 bases and J by 4 bases, with 14 bases between. Germline values: CDR1 PRHDT, CDR2 FYEKMQ (reference sequence). There are 16 residues in the CDR3.

The V and J genes are TRBV7-9 and TRBJ1-1; D is possibly TRBD1 (5 bases). Germline V gene data show CDR1 as SEHNR and CDR2 as FQNEAQ (reference sequence). Trimming removed 5 bases from V and 3 bases from J, with 16 bases in between. The CDR3 has 15 residues. The CDR3 sequence is CASSERDLSYTEAFF. The CDR3 region has the DNA TGTGCCAGCAGCGAGAGGGACCTTTCATACACTGAAGCTTTCTTT.

The rearrangement links TRBV19 to TRBJ2-1, with D tentatively TRBD1 or TRBD2 (7 bases each). CDR3 length equals 16 residues. V lost 5 bases and J 2 bases, leaving 16 bases between the germline ends. Germline lookup yields CDR1 LNHDA and CDR2 SQIVND (reference sequence). The CDR3 region is CASSVSGGGTYNEQFF. DNA of the CDR3: TGTGCCAGTAGTGTCTCAGGGGGGGGCACCTACAATGAGCAGTTCTTC.

The chain combines TRBV10-3 with TRBJ1-4; TRBD1 matches 9 bases. Trimming took 3 bases from V and 3 from J; bases not matched to a gene: 11. The V gene's germline CDR1 is ENHRY and CDR2 SYGVKD. The CDR3 has 18 amino acids. The CDR3 DNA sequence: TGTGCCATCAGTGATGTCTCGACAGGGGGGATAGCTAATGAAAAACTGTTTTTT. Translated: CAISDVSTGGIANEKLFF.

CDR3 in DNA: TGTGCCAGCAGTTTGGGGAGGGGTGGCTACAATGAGCAGTTCTTC. It specifies CASSLGRGGYNEQFF. The chain joins TRBV6-6 to TRBJ2-1, with 7 bases identical to TRBD2. V lost 4 bases and J lost 3; bases outside the gene matches: 6. Germline assignment: CDR1 MNHNY and CDR2 SVGAGI (reference sequence). This CDR3 has 15 residues.

The DNA of the CDR3 is TGTGCCAGCATTCTTAACTACGAGCAGTACTTC. This encodes CASILNYEQYF. The chain recombines TRBV7-9 with TRBJ2-7; unclear D gene. The CDR3 is 11 amino acids. Trimming stripped 7 bases from V and 3 bases from J, with 7 bases between. In germline, CDR1 is SEHNR, CDR2 FQNEAQ (reference sequence).

The gene calls are TRBV27 and TRBJ2-2; D is undetermined. CDR3 length: 13 amino acids. The germline V gene encodes CDR1 MNHEY and CDR2 SMNVEV (reference sequence). V dropped 2 bases and J dropped 7 bases, with 8 bases sitting between them. This CDR3 is CASSLVVGGELFF. CDR3 DNA: TGTGCCAGCAGTTTAGTAGTAGGCGGGGAGCTGTTTTTT.

This sequence joins TRBV10-3 and TRBJ2-7; 9 bases line up with TRBD2. V gave up 1 base and J gave up 6 bases; unmatched junction bases: 7. CDR1 ENHRY and CDR2 SYGVKD come from the germline V gene. This CDR3 has 15 amino acids. CDR3 in amino acids: CAISEYLAGDPEQYF. The CDR3 DNA follows: TGTGCCATCAGTGAGTATTTAGCGGGAGATCCCGAGCAGTACTTC.

The chain combines TRBV27 with TRBJ2-1; no reliable D call. Trimming left V 6 bases short and J 5 bases short, with 8 bases between. CDR1 is MNHEY, CDR2 SMNVEV, per germline (reference sequence). This CDR3 spans 12 amino acids. The CDR3 nucleotides are TGTGCCAGCAGCCAGAGTAACAATGAGCAGTTCTTC. Protein: CASSQSNNEQFF.

This chain connects TRBV27 to TRBJ2-1, with TRBD2 identical over 10 bases. Germline CDR1 and CDR2: MNHEY and SMNVEV (reference sequence). J was trimmed by 6 bases and V by 2 bases; bases with no gene match: 7. The CDR3 runs to 16 residues. As DNA, the CDR3 is TGTGCCAGCAGTTTACTCAGCGGGAGGGTCCCCAATGAGCAGTTCTTC. Translated, it gives CASSLLSGRVPNEQFF.

The gene calls are TRBV4-1 and TRBJ1-1, with 8 bases fitting TRBD1. In germline, CDR1 is MGHRA, CDR2 YSYEKL. There are 15 residues in the CDR3. V was pared by 2 bases and J by 2 bases, with 4 bases of the junction left unmatched. In DNA, the CDR3 is TGCGCCAGCAGCCAAAGGACAGGGTTCAACACTGAAGCTTTCTTT. It codes for CASSQRTGFNTEAFF.